One sample yielded the 15 T cell receptor beta chains listed below, sequenced in a study of beta chain features in type 1 diabetes. Reverse transcribing all isolated RNA meant expressed TCRB transcripts were sequenced. Sequencing used immunoSEQ multiplex PCR; TCRdb keeps in-frame clones, though not all of them. In the table there are more than 120,000 clones, 8% to 13% of which are singletons. Sequenced: naive CD4+ T cells from blood. These receptors came from a man aged 18 to 35 in good health.

This clone was detected a few times. This chain joins TRBV7-2 and TRBJ2-1, with D possibly TRBD2 on 5 matching bases. The germline gives CDR1 SGHTA, CDR2 FQGNSA. CDR3 size: 16 residues. V shed 7 bases and J shed 0 bases, with 16 bases lying between them. The chain's CDR3 is CASNPLGGYSYNEQFF. The CDR3 region has the DNA TGTGCCAGCAACCCCCTAGGAGGATACTCCTACAATGAGCAGTTCTTC.

This clone was recorded a few times. V and J are TRBV5-8 and TRBJ1-2, with TRBD1 as a possible D gene (5 bases). Trimming left V 2 bases short and J 2 bases short, with 13 bases between. Germline CDR1 reads SGHTS; CDR2 reads YDEGEE. The CDR3 loop spans 15 amino acids. The CDR3 DNA follows: TGTGCCAGCAGCTTCCGGCGGGGGACGAACTATGGCTACACCTTC. Encoded protein: CASSFRRGTNYGYTF.

The rearrangement links TRBV5-1 to TRBJ2-5; 9 bases fit TRBD2. The ends lost 4 bases at V and 7 bases at J; junction bases unmatched: 11. Germline V CDR1 and CDR2: SGHRS, YFSETQ. CDR3 length equals 15 residues. CDR3 residues: CASSPEGTAGGTQYF. The CDR3 bases are TGCGCCAGCAGCCCCGAAGGGACAGCGGGGGGGACCCAGTACTTC.

This chain links TRBV4-3 with TRBJ1-2, with a weak D call TRBD1 (6 bases). Per the germline V gene, CDR1 is LGHNA and CDR2 is YSLEER. V gave up 3 bases and J gave up 5 bases, with 10 bases separating them. CDR3 length: 13 residues. As DNA, the CDR3 is TGCGCCAGCAGCCAGACAACAGGGTATGGCTACACCTTC. This gives the protein CASSQTTGYGYTF.

V is TRBV7-2 and J is TRBJ2-5; possibly TRBD2 for D (5 bases). The germline V and J ends were trimmed by 1 base and 4 bases, with 13 bases remaining between them. CDR1 SGHTA and CDR2 FQGNSA come from the germline V gene. This CDR3 contains 15 residues. The chain's CDR3 is CASSLVTRAGETQYF. Here the CDR3 DNA reads TGTGCCAGCAGCTTAGTTACGCGGGCGGGAGAGACCCAGTACTTC.

This sequence joins TRBV19 and TRBJ1-5; 9 nucleotides match TRBD1. V was pared by 1 base and J by 9 bases, with 10 bases of the junction left unmatched. The CDR3 contains 16 residues. Looked up from germline, CDR1 is LNHDA and CDR2 is SQIVND (reference sequence). The DNA of the CDR3 is TGTGCCAGTAGTATAGCCTATGGACAGGGGAATGGGCCCCAGCATTTT. This translates into CASSIAYGQGNGPQHF.

This clone was observed a handful of times. This chain joins TRBV5-4 and TRBJ2-3, with TRBD2 matching over 13 bases. With V trimmed by 4 bases and J by 7 bases, 9 bases remained unmatched. CDR1 SGHNT and CDR2 YYREEE come from the germline V gene (reference sequence). The CDR3 spans 16 residues. The CDR3 loop is CASSPTSGGAGNTQYF. Here the CDR3 DNA reads TGTGCCAGCAGCCCAACTAGCGGGGGGGCCGGGAATACGCAGTATTTT.

This clone turned up a few times. CDR3 coding DNA: TGTGCCAGCAGCCAAGGGACAGGGGATTATAGCAATCAGCCCCAGCATTTT. It specifies CASSQGTGDYSNQPQHF. This sequence joins TRBV7-9 and TRBJ1-5, with 10 nucleotides matching TRBD1. Germline lookup yields CDR1 SEHNR and CDR2 FQNEAQ (reference sequence). The junction had 7 bases not matched to a gene; V was cut back by 5 bases and J by 0 bases. There are 17 residues in the CDR3.

This clone was observed a handful of times. This rearrangement joins TRBV28 to TRBJ2-7; 10 nucleotides match TRBD2. Losses at the gene ends were 0 bases for V and 2 bases for J; bases not matched to a gene: 4. This CDR3 region has 16 residues. Germline V CDR1 and CDR2: MDHEN, SYDVKM. The DNA for the CDR3 is TGTGCCAGCAGTTTATGGTCTAGCGGGGGAGCCTACGAGCAGTACTTC. It translates to CASSLWSSGGAYEQYF.

This clone was counted between two and nine times. V and J are TRBV7-8 and TRBJ2-1; 12 positions agree with TRBD2. Germline V CDR1 and CDR2: SGHVS, FQNEAQ. J gave up 3 bases and V 4 bases, and 1 base lay outside the gene matches. The CDR3 loop spans 15 amino acids. The CDR3 coding sequence is TGTGCCAGCAGCTCTAGCGGGGGGGGCTACAATGAGCAGTTCTTC. It specifies CASSSSGGGYNEQFF.

This clone was detected only a few times. This rearrangement joins TRBV4-2 to TRBJ2-7; TRBD2 aligns across 8 bases. This CDR3 comprises 14 residues. CDR1 and CDR2 (germline): LGHNA, YNFKEQ. The junction had 6 bases not matched to a gene; V was cut back by 2 bases and J by 6 bases. The CDR3 loop reads CASSQTGGAGEQYF. The DNA for the CDR3 is TGTGCCAGCAGCCAAACGGGGGGGGCAGGCGAGCAGTACTTC.

This clone was counted between two and nine times. This chain uses TRBV7-2 with TRBJ2-7, with D possibly being TRBD1 (6 bases). Trimming removed 5 bases at V and 0 bases at J, with 11 bases between. Germline CDR1 is SGHTA and CDR2 is FQGNSA. The CDR3 extends over 14 amino acids. In DNA, the CDR3 is TGTGCCAGCAGCGAACAGGGTAGCTCCTACGAGCAGTACTTC. This translates into CASSEQGSSYEQYF.

V usage is TRBV6-6 and J usage is TRBJ1-5; TRBD1 aligns across 10 bases. Germline V gene data show CDR1 as MNHNY and CDR2 as SVGAGI (reference sequence). With 6 bases clipped from V and 3 bases from J, the junction kept 5 bases outside the gene matches. This CDR3 spans 15 amino acids. The CDR3 reads CASRAGTGANQPQHF. CDR3 DNA sequence: TGTGCCAGCAGGGCAGGGACAGGGGCCAATCAGCCCCAGCATTTT.

This clone was seen only a few times. The CDR3 here is CASSERKQATDTQYF. CDR3 DNA: TGTGCCAGCAGTGAACGGAAGCAGGCGACAGATACGCAGTATTTT. The rearrangement joins TRBV25-1 to TRBJ2-3, with D hard to call. This CDR3 is built from 15 residues. V was trimmed by 2 bases and J by 3 bases, leaving 12 bases between them. Germline loops: CDR1 MGHDK, CDR2 SYGVNS.

The rearrangement joins TRBV25-1 to TRBJ2-5; 9 positions agree with TRBD1. J was trimmed by 4 bases and V by 2 bases; bases with no gene match: 8. The CDR3 loop spans 16 amino acids. Germline V gives CDR1 MGHDK, CDR2 SYGVNS. CDR3 DNA sequence: TGTGCCAGCAGTGAAGGACAGGGGATATATGGAGAGACCCAGTACTTC. Amino acid sequence: CASSEGQGIYGETQYF.